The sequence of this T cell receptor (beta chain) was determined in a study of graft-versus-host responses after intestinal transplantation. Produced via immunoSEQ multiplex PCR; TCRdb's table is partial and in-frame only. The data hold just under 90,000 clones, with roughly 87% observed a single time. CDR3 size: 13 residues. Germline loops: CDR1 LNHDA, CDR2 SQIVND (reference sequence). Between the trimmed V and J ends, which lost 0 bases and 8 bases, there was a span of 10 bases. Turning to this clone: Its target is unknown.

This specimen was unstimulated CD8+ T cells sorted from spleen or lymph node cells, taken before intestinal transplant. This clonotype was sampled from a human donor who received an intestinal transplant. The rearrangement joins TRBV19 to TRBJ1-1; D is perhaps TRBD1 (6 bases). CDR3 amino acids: CASSIDHGTEAFF. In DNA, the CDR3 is TGTGCCAGTAGTATAGATCACGGGACAGAAGCTTTCTTT.